Given below is one T cell receptor beta chain in context. Its specificity is unknown. Primers: 60 Vbeta forward and 13 Jbeta reverse. TCRdb keeps only in-frame clones here, not all; method: immunoSEQ multiplex PCR. Of 60,000 to 70,000 clones listed, around 68% are singletons. The sample belongs to a study of cytomegalovirus exposure and HLA in healthy donors. Study-level background: There were more than 350 genotyped donors. Of these, about 86% fell in the genetic ancestry cluster associated with self-reported Caucasian donors.

General observations from the study: CMV serostatus was the sole immune exposure data available.

Unrecorded immune exposure was likely among donors, who were nominally healthy when sampled. The germline V gene encodes CDR1 SGHTA and CDR2 FQGNSA. The V end lost 2 bases, the J end lost 5 bases, and 26 bases lay between the germline ends. The CDR3 runs 19 residues. The receptor comes from a man aged 50 or older in good health and CMV-seropositive. The chain carries TRBV7-2 and TRBJ2-3; D is perhaps TRBD1 (6 bases). The sequencing sample was made of PBMCs. CDR3 sequence: CASSLKGVYRDVGRDTQYF. As DNA, the CDR3 is TGTGCCAGCAGCTTAAAAGGGGTCTACAGGGATGTGGGGAGAGATACGCAGTATTTT.